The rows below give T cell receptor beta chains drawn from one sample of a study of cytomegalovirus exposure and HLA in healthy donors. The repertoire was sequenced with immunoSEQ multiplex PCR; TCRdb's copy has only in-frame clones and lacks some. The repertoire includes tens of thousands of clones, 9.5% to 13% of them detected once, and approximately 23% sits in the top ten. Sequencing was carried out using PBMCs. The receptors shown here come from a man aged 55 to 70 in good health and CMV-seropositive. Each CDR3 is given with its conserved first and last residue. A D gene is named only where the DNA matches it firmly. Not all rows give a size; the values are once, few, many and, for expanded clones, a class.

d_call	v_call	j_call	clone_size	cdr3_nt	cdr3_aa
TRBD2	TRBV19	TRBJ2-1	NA	TGTGCCAGTAGTATATCGACTAGCGGGAGGGGGAATGAGCAGTTCTTC	CASSISTSGRGNEQFF
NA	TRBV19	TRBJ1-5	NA	TGTGCCAGTAGTATCCTTATTGGCATTTTGATACAGCCCCAGCATTTT	CASSILIGILIQPQHF
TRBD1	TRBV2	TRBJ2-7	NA	TGTGCCAGCAGTGAGTCACAGGGGGCCCACGAGCAGTACTTC	CASSESQGAHEQYF
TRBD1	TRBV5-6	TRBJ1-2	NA	TGTGCCAGCACCGATACGACAGGGGGCGCCAGGGGCTACACCTTC	CASTDTTGGARGYTF
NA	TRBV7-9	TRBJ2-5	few	TGTGCCAGCAGCTCCCCGGAGGGCCAGTACTTC	CASSSPEGQYF
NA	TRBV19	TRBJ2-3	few	TGTGCCAGTAAACCTGGCAACTCCAGGGATACGCAGTATTTT	CASKPGNSRDTQYF
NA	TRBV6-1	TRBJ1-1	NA	TGTGCCAGCAGTGAACTCCGGTACGTAGAAGCTTTCTTT	CASSELRYVEAFF
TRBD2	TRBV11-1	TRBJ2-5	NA	TGTGCCAGCAGCCCAATTAGCGGGGACCTCCAGGAGACCCAGTACTTC	CASSPISGDLQETQYF
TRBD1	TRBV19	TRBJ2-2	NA	TGTGCCAGTAGCATGGGACAGGCGGGTACCGGGGAGCTGTTTTTT	CASSMGQAGTGELFF
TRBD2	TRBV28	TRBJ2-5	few	TGTGCCAGCAGTTACAGCGGGAGGACCCCCCAAGAGACCCAGTACTTC	CASSYSGRTPQETQYF
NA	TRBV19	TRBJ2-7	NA	TGTGCCAGTACCCCCGCCGGGGACACGACCTACGAGCAGTACTTC	CASTPAGDTTYEQYF
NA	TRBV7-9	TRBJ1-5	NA	TGTGCCAGCAGCCCGGGGGGTGGCAATCAGCCCCAGCATTTT	CASSPGGGNQPQHF
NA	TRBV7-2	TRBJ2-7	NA	TGTGCCAGCAGCTTCCAGGGTATATTGGACGAGCAGTACTTC	CASSFQGILDEQYF
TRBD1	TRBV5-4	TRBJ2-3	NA	TGTGCCAGCAGCCCAAGGGGGACAGGGAGCACAGATACGCAGTATTTT	CASSPRGTGSTDTQYF
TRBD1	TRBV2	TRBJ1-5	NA	TGTGCCAGCAGTGAACACAGGGGGACTCAGCCCCAGCATTTT	CASSEHRGTQPQHF